The rows below give T cell receptor beta chains drawn from one sample of a study of blood T cell repertoires in COVID-19. Method: immunoSEQ multiplex PCR; TCRdb's copy keeps in-frame clones and lacks some. The sample consists of approximately 230,000 clones, 85% to 90% of them appearing once. Sequenced material: PBMCs or T cells enriched from blood (not recorded which). Source of these receptors: a woman in her forties or fifties with acute COVID-19. CDR3s include the opening cysteine and the closing phenylalanine or tryptophan. D genes are given only for firm matches. For some rows the clone size is stated as once, few or many, or as a class when expanded; others skip it.

J: TRBJ1-3; D: TRBD1; V: TRBV5-1; size: .; CDR3: CASSTGQGARNTIYF; DNA: TGCGCCAGCAGCACGGGACAGGGGGCGAGAAACACCATATATTTT
J: TRBJ2-4; D: .; V: TRBV9; size: .; CDR3: CASSATSGPQGAKNIQYF; DNA: TGTGCCAGCAGCGCCACATCCGGGCCCCAGGGGGCCAAAAACATTCAGTACTTC
J: TRBJ2-7; D: .; V: TRBV7-9; size: .; CDR3: CASKVGNYEQYF; DNA: TGTGCCAGCAAGGTCGGGAACTACGAGCAGTACTTC
J: TRBJ1-6; D: .; V: TRBV2; size: .; CDR3: CASTLGGTPLHF; DNA: TGTGCCAGCACCTTAGGGGGAACACCCCTCCACTTT
J: TRBJ2-5; D: TRBD2; V: TRBV7-2; size: .; CDR3: CASSLIWREAGETQYF; DNA: TGTGCCAGCAGCTTAATCTGGCGGGAGGCCGGGGAGACCCAGTACTTC
J: TRBJ2-7; D: .; V: TRBV21-1; size: few; CDR3: CASSSWVRENARNYQDRRGYEQYF; DNA: TGTGCCAGCAGCAGCTGGGTACGGGAGAACGCCCGTAACTACCAGGACCGCCGGGGCTACGAGCAGTACTTC
J: TRBJ2-7; D: .; V: TRBV4-1; size: .; CDR3: CASSQEMDYSYEQYF; DNA: TGCGCCAGCAGCCAAGAAATGGACTACTCCTACGAGCAGTACTTC
J: TRBJ1-2; D: .; V: TRBV6-2/TRBV6-3; size: .; CDR3: CASSYQGPARGYTF; DNA: TGTGCCAGCAGTTACCAGGGCCCAGCTCGGGGCTACACCTTC
J: TRBJ2-5; D: TRBD1; V: TRBV5-1; size: .; CDR3: CASTLGQNQETQYF; DNA: TGCGCCAGCACCCTGGGACAGAACCAAGAGACCCAGTACTTC
J: TRBJ1-3; D: TRBD1; V: TRBV28; size: .; CDR3: CASSGGQGALTGNTIYF; DNA: TGTGCCAGCAGTGGGGGACAGGGTGCGTTGACTGGAAACACCATATATTTT
J: TRBJ1-3; D: .; V: TRBV5-6; size: .; CDR3: CASSLWGTDRISGNTIYF; DNA: TGTGCCAGCAGCTTGTGGGGAACCGACAGGATCTCTGGAAACACCATATATTTT
J: TRBJ1-5; D: .; V: TRBV19; size: .; CDR3: CASRRAAGVGQPQHF; DNA: TGTGCCAGTAGGAGAGCGGCAGGGGTCGGTCAGCCCCAGCATTTT
J: TRBJ2-3; D: .; V: TRBV27; size: .; CDR3: CASSLSAGDTQYF; DNA: TGTGCCAGCAGTTTATCAGCGGGAGATACGCAGTATTTT
J: TRBJ1-5; D: .; V: TRBV28; size: .; CDR3: CASSLSTGSGQPQHF; DNA: TGTGCCAGCAGTTTGTCAACAGGGTCGGGTCAGCCCCAGCATTTT
J: TRBJ1-5; D: TRBD1; V: TRBV7-6; size: .; CDR3: CASSSGQGIYSNQPQHF; DNA: TGTGCCAGCAGCTCGGGACAGGGGATTTATAGCAATCAGCCCCAGCATTTT
J: TRBJ2-1; D: .; V: TRBV12-3/TRBV12-4; size: .; CDR3: CASSRRDNEQFF; DNA: TGTGCCAGCAGCCGCAGGGATAATGAGCAGTTCTTC
J: TRBJ1-5; D: .; V: TRBV7-2; size: .; CDR3: CASSLDVWTNQPQHF; DNA: TGTGCCAGCAGCTTAGATGTCTGGACTAATCAGCCCCAGCATTTT
J: TRBJ2-7; D: TRBD1; V: TRBV3-1/TRBV3-2; size: once; CDR3: CASSPIGQGWYEQYF; DNA: TGTGCCAGCAGCCCTATAGGACAGGGTTGGTACGAGCAGTACTTC
J: TRBJ2-5; D: TRBD1; V: TRBV19; size: .; CDR3: CASSPTGHAGQGMETQYF; DNA: TGTGCCAGTAGTCCGACCGGTCATGCGGGACAGGGGATGGAGACCCAGTACTTC
J: TRBJ2-1; D: .; V: TRBV24-1; size: .; CDR3: CATSDEDSSLGDEQFF; DNA: TGTGCCACCAGTGATGAGGACAGCTCATTGGGGGATGAGCAGTTCTTC
J: TRBJ2-5; D: .; V: TRBV28; size: .; CDR3: CASSLLEPETQYF; DNA: TGTGCCAGCAGTTTACTAGAACCAGAGACCCAGTACTTC
J: TRBJ2-7; D: .; V: TRBV15; size: .; CDR3: CATSRVPFGGTYEQYF; DNA: TGTGCCACCAGCAGAGTCCCTTTCGGGGGAACCTACGAGCAGTACTTC
J: TRBJ1-6; D: TRBD1; V: TRBV11-2; size: .; CDR3: CASSLETGGSYNSPLHF; DNA: TGTGCCAGCAGCTTAGAAACAGGGGGATCCTATAATTCACCCCTCCACTTT
J: TRBJ2-1; D: TRBD2; V: TRBV6-5; size: .; CDR3: CASSYGTSGVNEQFF; DNA: TGTGCCAGCAGTTACGGGACTAGCGGGGTCAATGAGCAGTTCTTC
J: TRBJ1-2; D: .; V: TRBV6-1; size: .; CDR3: CASSEAQGFRGYTF; DNA: TGTGCCAGCAGTGAAGCCCAGGGATTCCGTGGCTACACCTTC
J: TRBJ1-3; D: .; V: TRBV11-2; size: once; CDR3: CASSLGGVGNTIYF; DNA: TGTGCCAGCAGCTTAGGGGGAGTCGGAAACACCATATATTTT
J: TRBJ1-1; D: .; V: TRBV7-3; size: .; CDR3: CASSSWGGRENTEAFF; DNA: TGTGCCAGCAGCTCCTGGGGGGGCCGTGAGAACACTGAAGCTTTCTTT
J: TRBJ1-2; D: .; V: TRBV4-1; size: .; CDR3: CASSPQAYGGDYGYTF; DNA: TGCGCCAGCAGCCCCCAGGCATACGGGGGTGACTATGGCTACACCTTC
J: TRBJ2-6; D: .; V: TRBV30; size: .; CDR3: CAWNRQAGANVLTF; DNA: TGTGCCTGGAATCGGCAGGCAGGGGCCAACGTCCTGACTTTC
J: TRBJ2-4; D: TRBD1; V: TRBV14; size: .; CDR3: CASSQDHDPAQQRSGTGTNIQYF; DNA: TGTGCCAGCAGCCAAGATCACGACCCCGCACAACAGAGATCCGGGACAGGGACTAACATTCAGTACTTC
J: TRBJ1-1; D: .; V: TRBV7-8; size: .; CDR3: CASSPGLDEAFF; DNA: TGTGCCAGCAGCCCGGGACTCGATGAAGCTTTCTTT
J: TRBJ1-6; D: TRBD1; V: TRBV27; size: .; CDR3: CASRPTGEYNSPLHF; DNA: TGTGCCAGCAGACCGACAGGGGAGTATAATTCACCCCTCCACTTT
J: TRBJ2-7; D: TRBD1; V: TRBV18; size: .; CDR3: CASSPDRGLGEQYF; DNA: TGTGCCAGCTCACCGGACAGGGGGTTGGGAGAGCAGTACTTC
J: TRBJ2-5; D: TRBD2; V: TRBV28; size: .; CDR3: CASSPAGGAETQYF; DNA: TGTGCCAGCAGCCCCGCGGGGGGGGCAGAGACCCAGTACTTC
J: TRBJ1-5; D: .; V: TRBV18; size: .; CDR3: CASSHLPGGGQGRSNQPQHF; DNA: TGTGCCAGCTCACACCTCCCGGGGGGGGGTCAGGGGAGAAGCAATCAGCCCCAGCATTTT
J: TRBJ2-5; D: .; V: TRBV5-6; size: .; CDR3: CASSLATSWGETQYF; DNA: TGTGCCAGCAGCTTGGCGACTAGTTGGGGGGAGACCCAGTACTTC
J: TRBJ2-1; D: TRBD2; V: TRBV28; size: .; CDR3: CASSLTSGPRNEQFF; DNA: TGTGCCAGCAGTTTAACTAGCGGTCCTCGCAATGAGCAGTTCTTC
J: TRBJ1-1; D: .; V: TRBV19; size: .; CDR3: CASSMYGTNTEAFF; DNA: TGTGCCAGTAGTATGTATGGGACTAACACTGAAGCTTTCTTT
J: TRBJ1-2; D: TRBD1; V: TRBV5-1; size: few; CDR3: CASSPLRTGDYGYTF; DNA: TGCGCCAGCAGCCCCCTTCGGACAGGGGACTATGGCTACACCTTC
J: TRBJ1-5; D: .; V: TRBV24-1; size: .; CDR3: CATSPGTGQPQHF; DNA: TGTGCCACCAGCCCCGGGACTGGTCAGCCCCAGCATTTT
J: TRBJ2-5; D: TRBD1; V: TRBV5-1; size: .; CDR3: CASSPRTGAETQYF; DNA: TGCGCCAGCAGCCCTAGGACAGGGGCAGAGACCCAGTACTTC
J: TRBJ2-3; D: .; V: TRBV12-3/TRBV12-4; size: .; CDR3: CASSFFSDTQYF; DNA: TGTGCCAGCAGTTTCTTCTCAGATACGCAGTATTTT
J: TRBJ2-3; D: .; V: TRBV25-1; size: .; CDR3: CASSEWQGRPPNTDTQYF; DNA: TGTGCCAGCAGTGAATGGCAGGGCCGACCCCCAAACACAGATACGCAGTATTTT
J: TRBJ2-2; D: TRBD1; V: TRBV7-2; size: .; CDR3: CASSLKPGGTGELFF; DNA: TGTGCCAGCAGCTTAAAACCAGGGGGCACCGGGGAGCTGTTTTTT
J: TRBJ2-7; D: .; V: TRBV7-3; size: .; CDR3: CASSLNPGASYEQYF; DNA: TGTGCCAGCAGCTTAAACCCAGGGGCCTCCTACGAGCAGTACTTC
J: TRBJ2-1; D: TRBD2; V: TRBV23-1; size: .; CDR3: CARIRCSGSHNEQFF; DNA: TGCGCCAGAATCAGGTGTAGCGGGAGCCACAATGAGCAGTTCTTC
J: TRBJ2-1; D: TRBD1; V: TRBV29-1; size: .; CDR3: CSVLPGQGIEFEQFF; DNA: TGCAGCGTTCTACCGGGACAGGGGATCGAATTTGAGCAGTTCTTC
J: TRBJ2-2; D: TRBD2; V: TRBV2; size: .; CDR3: CASSEGGSGTGELFF; DNA: TGTGCCAGCAGTGAGGGGGGTAGCGGGACCGGGGAGCTGTTTTTT
J: TRBJ2-1; D: TRBD1; V: TRBV6-5; size: .; CDR3: CASSRGTGQQFF; DNA: TGTGCCAGCAGCCGAGGGACAGGCCAGCAGTTCTTC
J: TRBJ2-7; D: TRBD1; V: TRBV15; size: .; CDR3: CATSSTGVGYEQYF; DNA: TGTGCCACCAGCAGTACAGGGGTCGGGTACGAGCAGTACTTC
J: TRBJ1-1; D: TRBD1; V: TRBV7-9; size: .; CDR3: CASSLASGGYWNTEAFF; DNA: TGTGCCAGCAGCTTAGCTTCAGGGGGCTACTGGAACACTGAAGCTTTCTTT
J: TRBJ2-7; D: .; V: TRBV6-2/TRBV6-3; size: .; CDR3: CASSYLMDSSYEQYF; DNA: TGTGCCAGCAGTTACTTAATGGACTCCTCCTACGAGCAGTACTTC
J: TRBJ2-2; D: .; V: TRBV6-2/TRBV6-3; size: .; CDR3: CASSPDRPTGELFF; DNA: TGTGCCAGCAGCCCCGACAGACCCACCGGGGAGCTGTTTTTT
J: TRBJ1-5; D: .; V: TRBV19; size: .; CDR3: CASSTLLGGGKGQPQHF; DNA: TGTGCCAGTAGTACCTTGCTCGGGGGGGGCAAAGGTCAGCCCCAGCATTTT
J: TRBJ1-3; D: .; V: TRBV6-5; size: .; CDR3: CASKLSSNSGNTIYF; DNA: TGTGCCAGCAAGTTATCTTCTAACTCTGGAAACACCATATATTTT
J: TRBJ2-7; D: TRBD1; V: TRBV4-1; size: .; CDR3: CASSQDPGQGAYEQYF; DNA: TGCGCCAGCAGTCAAGACCCGGGACAGGGGGCTTACGAGCAGTACTTC
J: TRBJ1-1; D: .; V: TRBV29-1; size: .; CDR3: CSVTRQGMNTEAFF; DNA: TGCAGCGTCACACGGCAGGGGATGAACACTGAAGCTTTCTTT
J: TRBJ2-2; D: TRBD1; V: TRBV15; size: .; CDR3: CATSRDRRTGDTGELFF; DNA: TGTGCCACCAGCAGAGACAGGAGGACAGGGGACACCGGGGAGCTGTTTTTT
J: TRBJ1-1; D: TRBD1; V: TRBV5-4; size: .; CDR3: CASSSDRGPNTEAFF; DNA: TGTGCCAGCAGCTCGGACAGGGGACCCAACACTGAAGCTTTCTTT